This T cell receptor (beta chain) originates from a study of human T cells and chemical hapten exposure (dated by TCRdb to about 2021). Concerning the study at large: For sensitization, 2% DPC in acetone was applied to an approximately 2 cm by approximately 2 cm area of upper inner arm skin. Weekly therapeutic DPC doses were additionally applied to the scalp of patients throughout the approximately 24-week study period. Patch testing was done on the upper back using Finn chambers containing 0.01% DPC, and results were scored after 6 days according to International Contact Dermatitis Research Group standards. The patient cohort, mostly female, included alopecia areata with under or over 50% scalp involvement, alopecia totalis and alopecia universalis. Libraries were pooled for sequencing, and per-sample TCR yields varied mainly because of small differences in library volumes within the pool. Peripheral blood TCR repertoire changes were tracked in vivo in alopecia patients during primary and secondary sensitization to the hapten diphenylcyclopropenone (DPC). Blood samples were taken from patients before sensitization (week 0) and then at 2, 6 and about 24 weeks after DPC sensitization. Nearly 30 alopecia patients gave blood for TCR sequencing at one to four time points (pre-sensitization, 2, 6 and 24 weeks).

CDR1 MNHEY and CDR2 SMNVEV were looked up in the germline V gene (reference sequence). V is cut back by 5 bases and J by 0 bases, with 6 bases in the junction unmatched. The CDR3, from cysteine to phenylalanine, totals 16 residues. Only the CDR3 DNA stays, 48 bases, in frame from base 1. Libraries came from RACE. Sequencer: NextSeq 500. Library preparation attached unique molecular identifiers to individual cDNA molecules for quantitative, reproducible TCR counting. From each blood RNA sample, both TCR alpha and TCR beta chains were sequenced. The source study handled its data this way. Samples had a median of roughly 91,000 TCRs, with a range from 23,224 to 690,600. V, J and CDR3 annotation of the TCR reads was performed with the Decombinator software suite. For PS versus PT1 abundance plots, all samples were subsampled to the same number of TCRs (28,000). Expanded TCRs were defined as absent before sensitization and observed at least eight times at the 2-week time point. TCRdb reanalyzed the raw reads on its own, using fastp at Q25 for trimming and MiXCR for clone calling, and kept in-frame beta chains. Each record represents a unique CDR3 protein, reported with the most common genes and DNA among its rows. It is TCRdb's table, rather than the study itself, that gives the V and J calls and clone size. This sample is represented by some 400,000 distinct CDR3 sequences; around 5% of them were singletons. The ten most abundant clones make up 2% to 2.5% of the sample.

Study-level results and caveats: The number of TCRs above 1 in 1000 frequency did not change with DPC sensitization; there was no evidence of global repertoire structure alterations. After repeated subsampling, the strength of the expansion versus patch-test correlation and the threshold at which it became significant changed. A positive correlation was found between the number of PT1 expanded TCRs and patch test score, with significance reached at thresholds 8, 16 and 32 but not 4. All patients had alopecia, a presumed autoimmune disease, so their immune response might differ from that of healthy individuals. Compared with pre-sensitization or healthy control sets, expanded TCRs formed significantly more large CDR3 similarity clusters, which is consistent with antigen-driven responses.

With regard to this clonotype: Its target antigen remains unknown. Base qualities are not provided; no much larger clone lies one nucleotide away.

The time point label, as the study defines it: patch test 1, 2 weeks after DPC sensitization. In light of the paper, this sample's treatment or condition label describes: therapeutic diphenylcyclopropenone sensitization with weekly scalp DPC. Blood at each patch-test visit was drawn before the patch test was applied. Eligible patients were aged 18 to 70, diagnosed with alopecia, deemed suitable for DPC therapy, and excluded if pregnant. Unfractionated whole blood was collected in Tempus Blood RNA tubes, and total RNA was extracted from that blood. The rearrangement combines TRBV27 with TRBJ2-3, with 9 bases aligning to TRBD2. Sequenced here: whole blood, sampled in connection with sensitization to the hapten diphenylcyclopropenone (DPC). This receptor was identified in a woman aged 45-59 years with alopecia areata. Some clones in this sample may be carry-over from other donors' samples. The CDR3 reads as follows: CASSAGLAYSTDTQYF. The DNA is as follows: TGTGCCAGCAGTGCTGGACTAGCGTATAGCACAGATACGCAGTATTTT.